This TCR beta chain was profiled in a study of control samples from healthy donors and cancer patients. CDR3 length: 12 residues. V gave up 0 bases and J gave up 9 bases, with 6 bases separating them. CDR1 and CDR2 from the germline V gene are MNHEY and SVGAGI. The table came from immunoSEQ multiplex PCR; TCRdb's copy has only in-frame clones and leaves some out. The sample has 90,000 or so clones; roughly 91% are singletons. Sequenced: PBMCs. This clonotype was obtained from a woman aged 45-59 years with colorectal cancer. This chain joins TRBV6-5 and TRBJ2-1; D uncertain. DNA of the CDR3: TGTGCCAGCAGTTACTCTTTCGGTGAGCAGTTCTTC. As protein: CASSYSFGEQFF.